This is a list of T cell receptor beta chains from one sample in a study of cytomegalovirus exposure and HLA in healthy donors. The assay was immunoSEQ multiplex PCR, and TCRdb's table has in-frame clones only and misses some. The sample shows a few hundred thousand clones, over 75% of them seen only once. The sequencing input was PBMCs. Every receptor here comes from a girl under 10 years old in good health and CMV-seronegative. CDR3s include the opening cysteine and the closing phenylalanine or tryptophan. The order of the fields is D gene, V gene, clone size, J gene, CDR3 protein, CDR3 DNA. D genes are given only for firm matches. A clone size is listed for some rows: how often the clone was seen (once, few, many), or a class if it is expanded.

>TRBD1|TRBV19|.|TRBJ1-5
CASSNYGQGKSQPQHF
TGTGCCAGTAGTAATTACGGACAGGGTAAATCTCAGCCCCAGCATTTT
>TRBD1|TRBV7-8|.|TRBJ1-1
CASSLVSGGVLGFTEAFF
TGTGCCAGCAGCTTAGTTTCAGGGGGCGTTTTGGGTTTCACTGAAGCTTTCTTT
>.|TRBV10-3|.|TRBJ1-1
CAISPGGGGTEAFF
TGTGCCATCAGTCCGGGCGGGGGCGGAACTGAAGCTTTCTTT
>TRBD1|TRBV7-2|.|TRBJ2-7
CASSLASGTAYEQYF
TGTGCCAGCAGCTTAGCGTCCGGGACAGCCTACGAGCAGTACTTC
>.|TRBV7-9|.|TRBJ1-1
CASSLNINTEAFF
TGTGCCAGCAGCTTAAACATTAACACTGAAGCTTTCTTT
>TRBD1|TRBV18|.|TRBJ1-2
CASSPGGQENYGYTF
TGTGCCAGCTCACCTGGGGGACAGGAAAACTATGGCTACACCTTC
>TRBD2|TRBV6-1|.|TRBJ2-1
CASSEAFGGYYLEFF
TGTGCCAGCAGTGAAGCTTTCGGGGGGTACTACTTGGAGTTCTTC
>.|TRBV6-4|once|TRBJ2-7
CASSDSRLVFSYEQYF
TGTGCCAGCAGTGACTCGAGGTTAGTCTTCTCCTACGAGCAGTACTTC
>.|TRBV29-1|.|TRBJ1-2
CSAMQGNYGYTF
TGCAGCGCCATGCAGGGTAACTATGGCTACACCTTC
>.|TRBV5-1|.|TRBJ2-3
CASSFYFRFTDTQYF
TGCGCCAGCAGCTTTTACTTCAGGTTCACAGATACGCAGTATTTT
>.|TRBV6-1|few|TRBJ1-4
CASSAGTPSEKLFF
TGTGCCAGCAGTGCAGGTACCCCGAGTGAAAAACTGTTTTTT
>TRBD2|TRBV5-1|.|TRBJ2-2
CASSLSGGSTGELFF
TGCGCCAGCAGCCTTAGCGGGGGGTCCACCGGGGAGCTGTTTTTT
>TRBD2|TRBV30|.|TRBJ2-1
CAWSITGLASFGQFF
TGTGCCTGGAGTATCACCGGACTAGCTTCTTTTGGGCAGTTCTTC
>.|TRBV30|.|TRBJ1-2
CAWSVQGSGYTF
TGTGCCTGGAGTGTACAGGGCAGCGGCTACACCTTC
>TRBD1|TRBV7-9|few|TRBJ1-4
CASSRGQGWEKLFF
TGTGCCAGCAGCCGCGGACAGGGCTGGGAAAAACTGTTTTTT
>TRBD1|TRBV5-6|few|TRBJ2-5
CASSLGQGIQETQYF
TGTGCCAGCAGCTTGGGACAGGGAATCCAAGAGACCCAGTACTTC
>.|TRBV9|.|TRBJ1-1
CASSVGTNTEAFF
TGTGCCAGCAGCGTGGGGACTAACACTGAAGCTTTCTTT
>TRBD2|TRBV5-1|few|TRBJ2-7
CASSEAGVGAYEQYF
TGCGCCAGCAGCGAAGCGGGGGTAGGGGCCTACGAGCAGTACTTC
>.|TRBV30|once|TRBJ2-2
CAWSVPGWRGELFF
TGTGCCTGGAGTGTACCAGGATGGCGGGGGGAGCTGTTTTTT
>.|TRBV5-4|.|TRBJ1-2
CASSSQQGNYGYTF
TGTGCCAGCAGCTCCCAACAGGGCAACTATGGCTACACCTTC
>TRBD1|TRBV5-4|few|TRBJ1-1
CASSPGTGPNTEAFF
TGTGCCAGCAGCCCCGGGACAGGGCCGAACACTGAAGCTTTCTTT
>.|TRBV9|.|TRBJ1-6
CASSVGSTYNSPLHF
TGTGCCAGCAGCGTAGGGAGTACCTATAATTCACCCCTCCACTTT
>.|TRBV9|.|TRBJ2-3
CASSVGGGTSTDTQYF
TGTGCCAGCAGCGTAGGAGGCGGGACTAGCACAGATACGCAGTATTTT
>TRBD1|TRBV5-4|.|TRBJ1-1
CASSAGQVGGAFF
TGTGCCAGCAGCGCGGGACAGGTCGGCGGAGCTTTCTTT
>.|TRBV21-1|.|TRBJ1-2
CASSKDRNYGYTF
TGTGCCAGCAGCAAGGACAGGAACTATGGCTACACCTTC
>.|TRBV18|.|TRBJ2-1
CASSPVNSGHGEQFF
TGTGCCAGCTCACCGGTTAATAGCGGCCACGGGGAGCAGTTCTTC
>.|TRBV10-1|.|TRBJ2-1
CASSEYLQNEQFF
TGCGCCAGCAGTGAGTATCTCCAGAATGAGCAGTTCTTC
>TRBD1|TRBV29-1|.|TRBJ2-5
CSAETGEETQYF
TGCAGCGCAGAGACAGGGGAAGAGACCCAGTACTTC
>.|TRBV2|.|TRBJ2-1
CASSAGRGSYNEQFF
TGTGCCAGCAGTGCTGGGCGGGGTTCCTACAATGAGCAGTTCTTC
>.|TRBV18|.|TRBJ2-1
CASSPRRVGNEQFF
TGTGCCAGCTCACCCCGCCGGGTAGGCAATGAGCAGTTCTTC
>.|TRBV9|.|TRBJ2-3
CASSPSSGTQATDTQYF
TGTGCCAGCAGCCCCTCTTCAGGGACTCAAGCCACAGATACGCAGTATTTT
>.|TRBV6-4|.|TRBJ2-3
CASRSAPNTDTQYF
TGTGCCAGCAGATCAGCGCCAAACACAGATACGCAGTATTTT
>TRBD1|TRBV6-5|.|TRBJ2-7
CASSFTRDRATYEQYF
TGTGCCAGCAGTTTTACACGGGACAGGGCCACCTACGAGCAGTACTTC
>TRBD1|TRBV7-3|.|TRBJ2-1
CASARDRGDNEQFF
TGTGCCAGCGCCCGGGACAGGGGTGACAATGAGCAGTTCTTC
>.|TRBV19|once|TRBJ1-2
CASSLGTANDYGYTF
TGTGCCAGTAGCCTCGGAACAGCTAATGACTATGGCTACACCTTC
>.|TRBV29-1|.|TRBJ1-2
CSVEEQREGYTF
TGCAGCGTTGAAGAACAGAGAGAAGGCTACACCTTC
>TRBD1|TRBV7-9|.|TRBJ1-2
CASNTQGQTNYGYTF
TGTGCCAGCAACACCCAGGGACAGACTAACTATGGCTACACCTTC
>TRBD1|TRBV19|.|TRBJ2-7
CASSPARTGLMGYEQYF
TGTGCCAGTAGCCCAGCCAGGACAGGGTTAATGGGCTACGAGCAGTACTTC
>.|TRBV29-1|.|TRBJ1-1
CIASARGESTEAFF
TGCATCGCCTCCGCACGGGGGGAGAGCACTGAAGCTTTCTTT
>.|TRBV7-9|.|TRBJ2-7
CASSLESGHLYF
TGTGCCAGCAGCTTAGAGTCGGGACATCTGTATTTC
>.|TRBV15|.|TRBJ2-1
CATSRGGRQVLLYNEQFF
TGTGCCACCAGCAGAGGGGGCCGACAGGTTCTACTTTACAATGAGCAGTTCTTC
>TRBD1|TRBV23-1|.|TRBJ1-2
CASSQSPKGPDRGNVGGYTF
TGCGCCAGCAGTCAATCTCCAAAGGGTCCGGACAGGGGAAATGTTGGTGGCTACACCTTC
>.|TRBV25-1|.|TRBJ1-3
CASAEGDTIYF
TGTGCCAGCGCCGAGGGGGACACCATATATTTT
>.|TRBV10-2|.|TRBJ2-7
CASSEFRGSLPEAYEQYF
TGCGCCAGCAGTGAGTTTCGAGGATCGCTCCCAGAAGCCTACGAGCAGTACTTC
>TRBD1|TRBV5-4|.|TRBJ1-1
CAIERGPETEAFF
TGTGCCATCGAGAGGGGGCCGGAGACTGAAGCTTTCTTT
>.|TRBV6-1|once|TRBJ1-2
CASSEARGAGYGYTF
TGTGCCAGCAGTGAAGCTCGGGGGGCAGGCTATGGCTACACCTTC
>TRBD1|TRBV19|once|TRBJ2-6
CASGPGQASSGANVLTF
TGTGCCAGTGGACCGGGACAGGCCAGCTCTGGGGCCAACGTCCTGACTTTC
>.|TRBV19|.|TRBJ2-1
CASSIDRKLTGNEQFF
TGTGCCAGTAGTATAGACAGAAAGCTGACGGGCAATGAGCAGTTCTTC
>TRBD1|TRBV25-1|once|TRBJ1-1
CASSEYRTGGNTEAFF
TGTGCCAGCAGTGAATATAGGACAGGGGGGAACACTGAAGCTTTCTTT
>TRBD1|TRBV5-1|.|TRBJ1-1
CASSLESGGITEAFF
TGCGCCAGCAGCTTGGAATCAGGGGGCATAACTGAAGCTTTCTTT
>TRBD2|TRBV2|once|TRBJ2-1
CASSGEAGGLSSYNEQFF
TGTGCCAGCAGTGGAGAAGCGGGGGGACTAAGCTCCTACAATGAGCAGTTCTTC
>.|TRBV5-1|once|TRBJ1-2
CASSLALEPYTF
TGCGCCAGCAGCTTGGCCTTAGAACCCTACACCTTC
>.|TRBV4-1|.|TRBJ1-3
CASSQSSGDSGNTIYF
TGCGCCAGCAGCCAATCTTCAGGGGACTCTGGAAACACCATATATTTT
>.|TRBV7-9|.|TRBJ1-2
CASSRTLIYGYTF
TGTGCCAGCAGCCGAACATTGATCTATGGCTACACCTTC
>.|TRBV27|.|TRBJ2-7
CASSLSWGAPADEQYF
TGTGCCAGCAGTTTATCCTGGGGAGCCCCGGCGGACGAGCAGTACTTC